Listed below are T cell receptor beta chains from one sample, sequenced in a study of T cell changes during pregnancy in multiple sclerosis. Produced via immunoSEQ multiplex PCR; TCRdb's table is partial and in-frame only. The sample carries 40,000 to 50,000 clones, 84% recorded once. Sequences were derived from CD4+ T cells from peripheral blood mononuclear cells, sampled before pregnancy. The receptors stem from a female donor with multiple sclerosis, enrolled in a pregnancy study. Each CDR3 is given with its conserved first and last residue.

v_call	cdr3_aa
TRBV7-9	CASSLASRTVNEKLFF
TRBV18	CASSETASQETQYF
TRBV10-2	CASKGGNNQPQHF
TRBV7-9	CASSPGGIEQYF
TRBV30	CAWRDRNTGELFF
TRBV27	CASSPHRRWSGNTIYF
TRBV30	CAWSVRLGLTAFGEQYF
TRBV2	CASSDPGAISGNTIYF
TRBV4-2	CASSQDSDTEAFF
TRBV6-5	CASSLVQGKYGYTF
TRBV28	CASSPPGTGWYNEQFF
TRBV18	CASSPGQGANEQYF
TRBV6-5	CASSYQAEAFF
TRBV11-3	CASSFRQGSGELFF
TRBV5-1	CASSLGAGGPYEQFF
TRBV29-1	CSVAPFAGTSIHEQYF
TRBV5-1	CASSLDTGQETQYF
TRBV12-5	CASGYTGDYSYEQYF
TRBV5-1	CASSLGDRRGTEAFF
TRBV19	CASSSGDTQYF
TRBV27	CASRATVSGLTFF
TRBV11-3	CASSLGTSASSYNEQFF
TRBV5-1	CASSADYLQETQYF
TRBV19	CASSRTGDAFF
TRBV30	CAWSVTGGWGTEAFF
TRBV20-1	CSASFQGEAFF
TRBV12-5	CASGSQGPPETQYF
TRBV6-4	CASAVGLSTDTQYF
TRBV5-4	CASSKDAGKRGYGYTF
TRBV6-5	CASSYSSGGSSYEQYF
TRBV14	CASSQAFGLRGNTEAFF
TRBV9	CASSVQPGTSDSYEQYF
TRBV2	CASSELFRANQPQHF
TRBV29-1	CSVELASNEKLFF
TRBV2	CASSDHGLVETQYF
TRBV10-3	CATLAGRSDTQYF
TRBV19	CASSASGGAPSSYEQYF
TRBV5-1	CASKGGEAGETQYF
TRBV6-5	CASSYSNRGKYTF
TRBV29-1	CSVVEGNLNQPQHF
TRBV10-2	CASSSGRALGETQYF
TRBV19	CASRSKTGTGAGEQYF
TRBV6-5	CASGGSLDTEAFF
TRBV6-6	CASSFQGKDTEAFF
TRBV6-5	CASSLTSGRGYTF
TRBV2	CASSELGTGDEKLFF
TRBV27	CASSIQGSNEKLFF
TRBV18	CASSPPGQINTEAFF
TRBV14	CASSQERIPQDLRANYGYTF
TRBV28	CASWAVNQPQHF